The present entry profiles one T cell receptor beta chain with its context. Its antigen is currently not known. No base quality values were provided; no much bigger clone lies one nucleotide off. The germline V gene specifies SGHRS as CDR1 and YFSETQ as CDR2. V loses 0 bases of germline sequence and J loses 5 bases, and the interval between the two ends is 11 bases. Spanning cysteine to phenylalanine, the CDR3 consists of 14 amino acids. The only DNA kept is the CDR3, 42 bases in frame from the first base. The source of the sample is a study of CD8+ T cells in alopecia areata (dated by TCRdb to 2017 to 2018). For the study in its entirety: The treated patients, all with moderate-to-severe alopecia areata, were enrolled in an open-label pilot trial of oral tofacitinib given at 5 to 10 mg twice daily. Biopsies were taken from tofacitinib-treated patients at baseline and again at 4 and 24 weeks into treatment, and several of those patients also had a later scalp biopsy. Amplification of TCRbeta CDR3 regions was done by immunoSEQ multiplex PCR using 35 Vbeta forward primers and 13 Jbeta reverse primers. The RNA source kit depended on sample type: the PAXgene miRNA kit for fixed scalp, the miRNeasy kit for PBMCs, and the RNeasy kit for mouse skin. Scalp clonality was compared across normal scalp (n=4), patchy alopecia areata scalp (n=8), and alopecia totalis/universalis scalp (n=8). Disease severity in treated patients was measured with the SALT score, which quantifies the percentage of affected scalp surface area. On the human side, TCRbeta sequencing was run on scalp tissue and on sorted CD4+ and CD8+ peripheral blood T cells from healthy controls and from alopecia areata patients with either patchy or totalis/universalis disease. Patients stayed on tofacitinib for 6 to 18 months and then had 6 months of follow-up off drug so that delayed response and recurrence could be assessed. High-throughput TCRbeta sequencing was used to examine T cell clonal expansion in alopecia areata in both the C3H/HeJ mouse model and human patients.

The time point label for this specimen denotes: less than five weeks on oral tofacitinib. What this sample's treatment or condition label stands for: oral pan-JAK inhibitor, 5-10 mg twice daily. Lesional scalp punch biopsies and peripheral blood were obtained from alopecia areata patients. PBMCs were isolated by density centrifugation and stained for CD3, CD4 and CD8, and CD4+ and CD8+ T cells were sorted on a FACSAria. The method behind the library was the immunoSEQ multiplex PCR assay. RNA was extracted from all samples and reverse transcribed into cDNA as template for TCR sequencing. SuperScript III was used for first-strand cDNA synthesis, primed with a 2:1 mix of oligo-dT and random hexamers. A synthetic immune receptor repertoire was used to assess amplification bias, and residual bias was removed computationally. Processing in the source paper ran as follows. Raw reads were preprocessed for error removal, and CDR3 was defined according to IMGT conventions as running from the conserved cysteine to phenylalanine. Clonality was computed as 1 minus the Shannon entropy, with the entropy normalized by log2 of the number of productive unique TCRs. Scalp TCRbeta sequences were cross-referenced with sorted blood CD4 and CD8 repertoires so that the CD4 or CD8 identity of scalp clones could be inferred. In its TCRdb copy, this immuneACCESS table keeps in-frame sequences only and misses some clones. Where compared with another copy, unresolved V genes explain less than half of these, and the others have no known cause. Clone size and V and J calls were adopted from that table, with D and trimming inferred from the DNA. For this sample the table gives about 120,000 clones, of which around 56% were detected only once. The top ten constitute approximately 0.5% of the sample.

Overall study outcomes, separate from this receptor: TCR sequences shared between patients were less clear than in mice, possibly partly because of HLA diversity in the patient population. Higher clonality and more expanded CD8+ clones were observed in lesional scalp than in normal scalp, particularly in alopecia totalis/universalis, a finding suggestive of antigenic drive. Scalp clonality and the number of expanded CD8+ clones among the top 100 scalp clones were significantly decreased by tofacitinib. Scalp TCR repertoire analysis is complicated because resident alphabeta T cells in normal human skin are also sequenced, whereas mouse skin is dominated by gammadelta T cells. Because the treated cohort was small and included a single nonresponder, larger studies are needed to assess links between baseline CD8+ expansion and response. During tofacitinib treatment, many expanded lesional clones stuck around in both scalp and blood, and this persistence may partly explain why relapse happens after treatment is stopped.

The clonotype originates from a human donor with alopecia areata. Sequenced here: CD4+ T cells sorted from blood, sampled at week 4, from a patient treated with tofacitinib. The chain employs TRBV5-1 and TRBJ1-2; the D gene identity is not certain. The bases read TGCGCCAGCAGCTTGGGCCTCCTCTCTTATGGCTACACCTTC. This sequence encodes CASSLGLLSYGYTF.